One and the same sample provided the 5 T cell receptor beta chains below, sequenced in a study of CD8 T cells in ankylosing spondylitis. TCRdb recomputed calls from the 5' RACE reads with MiXCR, one row per CDR3 protein. The sample yields 130,000 or so distinct CDR3 sequences, around 7% seen once. Sequenced sample: blood, either unsorted or a sorted T cell fraction (not recorded which). These receptors all come from a male donor with ankylosing spondylitis or in good health (not recorded which).

This clonotype was observed many times. V and J are TRBV7-9 and TRBJ2-7, with a weak D call TRBD1 (5 bases). This CDR3 has 13 residues. Trimming removed 5 bases from V and 1 base from J, with 9 bases in between. The germline V gene has CDR1 SEHNR and CDR2 FQNEAQ (reference sequence). The CDR3 nucleotides are TGTGCCAGCAGCGCCAGGGTATCCTACGAGCAGTACTTC. Its translation is CASSARVSYEQYF.

In regard to this clonotype: At one end the junction does not follow the germline gene, possibly because of a read error. This chain joins TRBV7-8 and TRBJ1-6; no clear D. Per the germline V gene, CDR1 is SGHVS and CDR2 is FQNEAQ. The CDR3 consists of 14 residues. CDR3 in DNA: TGTGCCAGCAGCTCGAACATCCAGAATTCACCCCTCCCCTTT. This gives the protein CASSSNIQNSPLPF.

This clonotype was observed at least ten times. The rearrangement links TRBV5-1 to TRBJ2-1; no definite D call. The CDR3 length is 15 residues. Germline lookup yields CDR1 SGHRS and CDR2 YFSETQ. V was cut by 0 bases and J by 0 bases, with 7 bases left in between. CDR3 sequence reads: CASSLGHSSYNEQFF. The CDR3 region has the DNA TGCGCCAGCAGCTTGGGTCACAGCTCCTACAATGAGCAGTTCTTC.

The table lists this clonotype with many counts. The chain has TRBV7-2 and TRBJ1-6; D not certain. The CDR3 is 12 amino acids. Trimming removed 5 bases from V and 8 bases from J, with 7 bases in between. Per germline, CDR1 SGHTA and CDR2 FQGNSA. CDR3 amino acids: CASSVSYSPLHF. The CDR3 DNA is TGTGCCAGCAGCGTTAGCTATTCACCCCTCCACTTT.

This clonotype came up many times. The genes are TRBV28 and TRBJ2-2, with D possibly called TRBD1 or TRBD2 (6 bases each). The CDR3 sequence is 15 residues long. Trimming cost V 8 bases and J 2 bases, with 15 bases left between them. CDR1 and CDR2 from the germline V gene are MDHEN and SYDVKM. CDR3 in DNA: TGTGCCAGCGGAGGGCCGGGACAAAACACCGGGGAGCTGTTTTTT. It specifies CASGGPGQNTGELFF.